This T cell receptor beta chain is drawn from a study of blood T cells in healthy people across ages. Study results and caveats: Shifts in expanded clonotypes may have been confounded by donor CMV status, which was unknown.

V gave up 0 bases and J gave up 10 bases; unmatched junction bases: 12. This CDR3 comprises 15 residues. Germline-derived CDR1 and CDR2 are DFQATT and SNEGSKA (reference sequence). A J-beta primer mix and a sample-barcoded 5' primer were used in a second PCR of roughly 7 to 12 cycles. Via MiXCR, TCRdb re-called the 5' RACE reads, giving one row per CDR3 protein. The sample has 750,000 to 950,000 distinct CDR3 sequences, about 28% seen once. In its sample, this clonotype was seen a few times. Antigen unknown. A much larger clonotype is one base distant, so this may be a read error. In addition, the sample was reused for a study of T cells of mothers and their children. From that report: A primer called M1S, used in the second PCR, added sample barcodes and 2-4 random nucleotides. Related mother-child pairs showed slightly higher but non-significant overlap than unrelated pairs.

The source is a woman in her 40s in good health. The sample comprised blood. The J gene is TRBJ2-1, the V gene TRBV20-1; TRBD1 matches 7 bases. As DNA, the CDR3 is TGCAGTGCTAGAGATCAGGTGACAGGGTCCTACGAGCAGTTCTTC. Translating it yields CSARDQVTGSYEQFF.